This TCR beta chain is drawn from a study of blood T cell repertoires in COVID-19. Overall study context: Both acute and convalescent COVID-19 samples were obtained from the United States, Italy and Spain. Sources were T cells, B-cell-depleted T cells, or PBMCs; the material itself was cDNA or gDNA.

V was pared by 2 bases and J by 0 bases, with 8 bases between. This CDR3 contains 15 residues. CDR1 and CDR2 (germline): SGHTA, FQGNSA. In the study's own analysis: By means of reference gene primer amplification, nucleated cell counts were estimated. The table came from immunoSEQ multiplex PCR; TCRdb's copy has only in-frame clones and leaves some out. The DNA was the basis for D and trimming; V, J and clone size are from that table. Of about 140,000 clones in the sample, 76% were seen once. This TCR was recovered from a woman aged 80 or over with active or convalescent COVID-19. The chain uses TRBV7-2 and TRBJ1-3; D is unclear. Specimen: peripheral blood. DNA of the CDR3: TGTGCCAGCAGCTTACTAGGATACTCTGGAAACACCATATATTTT. Translated, it gives CASSLLGYSGNTIYF.